Below are 30 T cell receptor beta chains sequenced from a single sample in a study of cytomegalovirus exposure and HLA in healthy donors. PCR was performed using 60 Vbeta and 13 Jbeta primers. Sequencing used immunoSEQ multiplex PCR; TCRdb keeps in-frame clones, though not all of them. This table has 130,000 to 150,000 clones, over 80% appearing once. Sequenced sample: PBMCs. The receptors here all came from a woman aged 25-40 years in good health and CMV-seronegative.

A few counts support this clone. V gene TRBV5-6 combines with J gene TRBJ1-1; 8 bases map to TRBD1. J was trimmed by 0 bases and V by 0 bases; bases with no gene match: 1. CDR1 and CDR2 (germline): SGHDT, YYEEEE. The CDR3 consists of 15 residues. The CDR3 spells CASSLGDRMNTEAFF. CDR3 DNA: TGTGCCAGCAGCTTGGGGGACAGGATGAACACTGAAGCTTTCTTT.

The CDR3 nucleotides are TGTGCCAGTAGCCCTAACAGGGGACCCCCGCCCCAGCATTTT. Protein product: CASSPNRGPPPQHF. The V and J genes are TRBV19 and TRBJ1-5; TRBD1 aligns across 7 bases. Germline assignment: CDR1 LNHDA and CDR2 SQIVND (reference sequence). The CDR3 loop spans 14 amino acids. Unmatched junction bases numbered 11, after V lost 6 bases and J lost 9 bases.

The chain is built from TRBV29-1 and TRBJ2-3; TRBD2 is a possible D gene (7 bases). Per germline, CDR1 SQVTM and CDR2 ANQGSEA. This CDR3 comprises 14 residues. Trimming took off 3 bases at V and 4 bases at J, with 14 bases between the two ends. Here the CDR3 reads CSVEGGGAADTQYF. In DNA form, the CDR3 reads TGCAGCGTTGAGGGTGGGGGGGCCGCAGATACGCAGTATTTT.

This rearrangement joins TRBV7-3 to TRBJ2-1; tentative D call: TRBD1 (6 bases). The V gene's germline CDR1 is SGHTA and CDR2 FQGTGA. This CDR3 spans 16 amino acids. V was clipped by 5 bases and J by 4 bases, with 18 bases between them. CDR3 in amino acids: CASSLQGPWLYNEQFF. The CDR3 region has the DNA TGTGCCAGCAGCCTGCAGGGGCCATGGTTATACAATGAGCAGTTCTTC.

The V gene is TRBV9, the J gene TRBJ2-1; 8 nucleotides align to TRBD1. The germline CDR1 and CDR2 sequences are SGDLS and YYNGEE. This CDR3 contains 17 residues. Losses at the gene ends were 0 bases for V and 4 bases for J; bases not matched to a gene: 9. The CDR3 sequence is CASSVDGTGPSYNEQFF. The CDR3 DNA follows: TGTGCCAGCAGCGTAGATGGGACAGGCCCCTCGTACAATGAGCAGTTCTTC.

The chain employs TRBV9 and TRBJ2-1; 7 bases map to TRBD2. Germline-derived CDR1 and CDR2 are SGDLS and YYNGEE. There are 15 residues in the CDR3. With V trimmed by 0 bases and J by 2 bases, 2 bases remained unmatched. The CDR3 sequence is CASSVDAGAYNEQFF. For the CDR3, the DNA is TGTGCCAGCAGCGTAGATGCGGGAGCCTACAATGAGCAGTTCTTC.

This chain connects TRBV27 to TRBJ2-3, with 7 bases matching TRBD2. The CDR3 loop spans 15 amino acids. The V gene's germline CDR1 is MNHEY and CDR2 SMNVEV (reference sequence). The V gene end was trimmed by 3 bases and the J gene end by 6 bases; junction bases not matched to a gene: 9. In DNA form, the CDR3 reads TGTGCCAGCAGTTTGAGCGGGGCGTCGTGGGATACGCAGTATTTT. Its protein is CASSLSGASWDTQYF.

This chain uses TRBV7-2 with TRBJ1-2; no clear D gene. This CDR3 is 14 amino acids long. The germline V gene has CDR1 SGHTA and CDR2 FQGNSA. Trimming stripped 5 bases from V and 4 bases from J, with 14 bases between. The CDR3 reads CASSPQPRGYGYTF. The CDR3 DNA sequence: TGTGCCAGCAGCCCTCAGCCTCGGGGCTATGGCTACACCTTC.

V usage is TRBV10-3 and J usage is TRBJ2-3; 15 positions match TRBD2. Germline loops: CDR1 ENHRY, CDR2 SYGVKD. The length of the CDR3 is 19 residues. Unmatched junction bases numbered 14, after V lost 4 bases and J lost 6 bases. The CDR3 nucleotides are TGTGCCATCAGTGGGACTAGCGGGGGGGCCTCTAGGATCATCGATACGCAGTATTTT. It translates to CAISGTSGGASRIIDTQYF.

The rearrangement uses TRBV30 and TRBJ1-4, with 8 bases fitting TRBD1. The CDR3 runs 16 residues. Germline values: CDR1 GTSNPN, CDR2 SVGIG (reference sequence). V lost 4 bases, J lost 5 bases, and 12 bases stayed unmatched. CDR3 loop: CAWTRPGQGRNEKLFF. The CDR3 region has the DNA TGTGCCTGGACTAGACCCGGACAGGGCCGAAATGAAAAACTGTTTTTT.

The CDR3 protein is CASSRRQGLNEKLFF. CDR3 coding DNA: TGTGCCAGCAGCCGGAGACAGGGATTGAATGAAAAACTGTTTTTT. The chain employs TRBV7-9 and TRBJ1-4; 7 bases map to TRBD1. Germline CDR1 is SEHNR and CDR2 is FQNEAQ (reference sequence). This CDR3 has 15 residues. V lost 5 bases and J lost 5; bases outside the gene matches: 8. Variable domain in full (rest from reference TRBV7-9 and TRBJ1-4): DTGVSQNPRHKITKRGQNVTFRCDPISEHNRLYWYRQTLGQGPEFLTYFQNEAQLEKSRLLSDRFSAERPKGSFSTLEIQRTEQGDSAMYLCASSRRQGLNEKLFFGSGTQLSVL.

Remarks on this clone: At one boundary the junction diverges from the germline segment, which might be a read error. The chain links TRBV7-9 to TRBJ1-2; D uncertain. This CDR3 comprises 11 residues. CDR1 and CDR2 from the germline V gene are SEHNR and FQNEAQ (reference sequence). CDR3 coding DNA: TGTTCCAGCAGCTTAACCTCGGTATGGACCTTC. Translated, it gives CSSSLTSVWTF.

The chain carries TRBV7-2 and TRBJ2-5; D perhaps matches TRBD1 (5 bases). Matching the DNA end better, TRBJ2-7 makes the J call doubtful. CDR1 and CDR2 (germline): SGHTA, FQGNSA. This CDR3 is built from 14 residues. The CDR3 loop reads CASTFGANVYEQYF. The CDR3 DNA reads TGTGCCAGCACCTTTGGGGCAAACGTCTACGAGCAGTACTTC.

This clone was counted between two and nine times. The chain uses TRBV6-5 and TRBJ1-5; D possibly corresponds to TRBD1 (6 bases). Germline CDR1 is MNHEY and CDR2 is SVGAGI. The V gene lost 6 bases and the J gene lost 4 bases, with 7 bases spanning the gap. CDR3 length: 12 residues. This chain's CDR3 is CASRTGNQPQHF. In nucleotides, the CDR3 is TGTGCCAGCAGGACAGGTAATCAGCCCCAGCATTTT.

The chain links TRBV18 to TRBJ1-4; 7 bases agree with TRBD1. The V segment lost 1 base and the J segment 8 bases; nucleotides outside the gene matches: 7. The CDR3 loop spans 15 amino acids. Germline values: CDR1 KGHSH, CDR2 LQKENI. CDR3 in DNA: TGTGCCAGCTCACCACGGACAGGTCTTCGGGAAAAACTGTTTTTT. Translation: CASSPRTGLREKLFF.

The rearrangement joins TRBV5-1 to TRBJ2-5; 8 bases fit TRBD1. Germline loops: CDR1 SGHRS, CDR2 YFSETQ. V trimming: 2 bases; J trimming: 9 bases; junction bases outside the gene matches: 9. The CDR3 is made up of 14 amino acids. CDR3 in DNA: TGCGCCAGCAGCTTAAACCTCGGACAGGGTTCCCAGTACTTC. This translates into CASSLNLGQGSQYF. Drawing the rest from reference TRBV5-1 and TRBJ2-5, the complete variable domain is KAGVTQTPRYLIKTRGQQVTLSCSPISGHRSVSWYQQTPGQGLQFLFEYFSETQRNKGNFPGRFSGRQFSNSRSEMNVSTLELGDSALYLCASSLNLGQGSQYFGPGTRLLVL.

This rearrangement joins TRBV27 to TRBJ1-2, with 7 bases aligning to TRBD1. V was clipped by 0 bases and J by 7 bases; unmatched bases: 11. This CDR3 comprises 16 residues. The germline V gene has CDR1 MNHEY and CDR2 SMNVEV (reference sequence). The CDR3 sequence is CASSLSVLTGVGGYTF. The CDR3 DNA is TGTGCCAGCAGTTTATCGGTTCTTACAGGGGTGGGTGGCTACACCTTC.

This rearrangement joins TRBV30 to TRBJ1-2; no definite D call. This CDR3 contains 15 residues. The ends were cut back, 3 bases at V and 4 bases at J, with 18 bases in the middle. CDR1 and CDR2 from the germline V gene are GTSNPN and SVGIG (reference sequence). CDR3 region: CAWRLHLGVGYGYTF. CDR3 bases: TGTGCCTGGAGGTTACATCTCGGGGTTGGCTATGGCTACACCTTC.

The chain has TRBV5-6 and TRBJ2-1; the D is unclear. The V end lost 5 bases, the J end lost 0 bases, and 15 bases lay between the germline ends. The CDR3 is 16 amino acids. Germline V gene sequence: CDR1 SGHDT, CDR2 YYEEEE. CDR3 bases: TGTGCCAGCAGTCGAGCCTTCTTACGCTCCTACAATGAGCAGTTCTTC. Its protein product is CASSRAFLRSYNEQFF. Based on the CDR3 plus reference TRBV5-6 and TRBJ2-1, the full variable domain is DAGVTQSPTHLIKTRGQQVTLRCSPKSGHDTVSWYQQALGQGPQFIFQYYEEEERQRGNFPDRFSGHQFPNYSSELNVNALLLGDSALYLCASSRAFLRSYNEQFFGPGTRLTVL.

V and J are TRBV2 and TRBJ2-7; 7 nucleotides line up with TRBD1. V was pared by 11 bases and J by 6 bases, with 10 bases of the junction left unmatched. The CDR3 extends over 12 amino acids. CDR1 SNHLY and CDR2 FYNNEI come from the germline V gene. The CDR3 sequence is CAGQTGFGEQYF. The CDR3 DNA follows: TGTGCCGGCCAGACAGGGTTTGGCGAGCAGTACTTC. Full variable domain (rest looked up from reference TRBV2 and TRBJ2-7): EPEVTQTPSHQVTQMGQEVILRCVPISNHLYFYWYRQILGQKVEFLVSFYNNEISEKSEIFDDQFSVERPDGSNFTLKIRSTKLEDSAMYFCAGQTGFGEQYFGPGTRLTVT.

In this sample, this clone turned up once. This chain links TRBV19 with TRBJ2-6, with a possible D match to TRBD2 (5 bases). The CDR3 extends over 16 amino acids. Per the germline V gene, CDR1 is LNHDA and CDR2 is SQIVND (reference sequence). With 2 bases removed from V and 4 bases from J, the gap between germline ends came to 12 bases. This CDR3 reads CASSIWAVAGANVLTF. CDR3 coding DNA: TGTGCCAGTAGTATATGGGCTGTAGCGGGGGCCAACGTCCTGACTTTC. Combining the CDR3 with reference TRBV19 and TRBJ2-6 gives the whole variable domain DGGITQSPKYLFRKEGQNVTLSCEQNLNHDAMYWYRQDPGQGLRLIYYSQIVNDFQKGDIAEGYSVSREKKESFPLTVTSAQKNPTAFYLCASSIWAVAGANVLTFGAGSRLTVL.

This clone has just one count. This sequence joins TRBV14 and TRBJ1-3, with a tentative D call TRBD1 (5 bases). V was pared by 4 bases and J by 4 bases, with 8 bases between. CDR1 is SGHDN, CDR2 FVKESK, per germline. The CDR3 runs to 13 residues. The CDR3 sequence is CASSRGLGNTIYF. The CDR3 DNA follows: TGTGCCAGCAGCCGGGGACTCGGAAACACCATATATTTT.

The table lists this clone with a few counts. The V gene is TRBV5-1, the J gene TRBJ1-1, with 9 bases aligning to TRBD1. The J segment lost 5 bases and the V segment lost 1 base, leaving 3 bases of the junction unmatched. CDR1 is SGHRS, CDR2 YFSETQ, per germline. CDR3 size: 14 residues. The CDR3 DNA sequence: TGCGCCAGCAGCTTGTACAGGGGGCCTACTGAAGCTTTCTTT. It is translated as CASSLYRGPTEAFF.

Turning to this clone: This specimen includes other DNA sequences encoding the same CDR3. This rearrangement joins TRBV7-9 to TRBJ1-1; TRBD1 aligns across 7 bases. Per germline, CDR1 SEHNR and CDR2 FQNEAQ (reference sequence). There are 14 residues in the CDR3. J was trimmed by 2 bases and V by 5 bases; bases with no gene match: 5. The CDR3 is CASSPGTVNTEAFF. Here the CDR3 DNA reads TGTGCCAGCAGCCCTGGGACAGTAAACACTGAAGCTTTCTTT.

Here the CDR3 reads CAISDVAPSSGANVLTF. CDR3 nucleotide sequence: TGTGCCATCAGTGATGTCGCTCCCAGCTCTGGGGCCAACGTCCTGACTTTC. This chain joins TRBV10-3 and TRBJ2-6; no firm D call. The CDR3 covers 17 residues. Looked up from germline, CDR1 is ENHRY and CDR2 is SYGVKD. With 3 bases removed from V and 0 bases from J, the gap between germline ends came to 12 bases.

This clone occurred a few times. The V and J genes are TRBV27 and TRBJ1-4, with 10 positions matching TRBD1. This CDR3 contains 15 residues. V shed 4 bases and J 8 bases; nucleotides not matched to a gene: 7. Germline CDR1 MNHEY, CDR2 SMNVEV (reference sequence). The CDR3 sequence is CASSSRQGAEEKLFF. The CDR3 nucleotides are TGTGCCAGCAGTTCCCGACAGGGGGCGGAAGAAAAACTGTTTTTT.

V is TRBV10-1 and J is TRBJ1-1, with a tentative D call TRBD1 (6 bases). The length of the CDR3 is 11 residues. Germline lookup yields CDR1 WNHNN and CDR2 SYGVQD (reference sequence). V was clipped by 4 bases and J by 9 bases, with 9 bases between them. The CDR3 loop reads CASSAGDKAFF. In nucleotides, the CDR3 is TGCGCCAGCAGTGCAGGGGACAAAGCTTTCTTT.

The chain couples TRBV7-9 to TRBJ2-5; D is unclear. With 2 bases removed from V and 5 bases from J, the gap between germline ends came to 12 bases. Germline CDR1 is SEHNR and CDR2 is FQNEAQ (reference sequence). The CDR3 extends over 14 amino acids. CDR3 protein: CASSLQEVSETQYF. DNA for the CDR3: TGTGCCAGCAGCTTACAAGAGGTATCGGAGACCCAGTACTTC.

The J gene is TRBJ2-3, the V gene TRBV19; 8 nucleotides line up with TRBD1. Germline values: CDR1 LNHDA, CDR2 SQIVND (reference sequence). The CDR3 sequence is 14 residues long. V trimming: 5 bases; J trimming: 3 bases; junction bases outside the gene matches: 4. CDR3 sequence (DNA): TGTGCCAGTAGTCTCCGACAGGGGACAGATACGCAGTATTTT. Protein: CASSLRQGTDTQYF.

The chain is built from TRBV18 and TRBJ2-2; 11 bases are shared with TRBD2. Germline CDR1 KGHSH, CDR2 LQKENI. V was pared by 2 bases and J by 4 bases, with 3 bases of the junction left unmatched. The CDR3 is 16 residues long. The DNA for the CDR3 is TGTGCCAGCTCACCAAGGCTAGCGGGAGGCACCGGGGAGCTGTTTTTT. Residues: CASSPRLAGGTGELFF.